This TCR beta chain was identified during a study of OX40 agonist ivuxolimab in advanced cancers. Study-level background: Under the entry rules, prior anti-PD-1, anti-PD-L1 or anti-CTLA-4 therapy was allowed, and about 38% had some. Three partial responders included one hepatocellular carcinoma patient and two cutaneous melanoma patients.

Study-wide findings and caveats: The CD4+ and CD8+ T cells in the blood had expanded clonally by week 6 at 0.1 to 3.0 mg/kg. Relatively little clonal expansion, among the lowest observed, appeared in partial responders at 0.1-3.0 mg/kg.

Points on this clone: The antigen remains undetermined.

The germline V gene encodes CDR1 MGHDK and CDR2 SYGVNS. Trimming stripped 1 base from V and 3 bases from J, with 9 bases between. CDR3 length: 15 amino acids. Method: immunoSEQ multiplex PCR; TCRdb's copy keeps in-frame clones and lacks some. The sample shows 70,000 to 75,000 clones, around 80% of them seen only once. This chain joins TRBV25-1 and TRBJ2-2, with D unclear. The input for sequencing was CD4+ or CD8+ T cells sorted from blood, taken in a trial of the OX40 agonist ivuxolimab. The clonotype was recovered from an adult with an advanced solid tumor such as melanoma, head and neck, liver or kidney cancer. The CDR3 protein is CASSELSGDTGELFF. For the CDR3, the DNA is TGTGCCAGCAGTGAATTGTCAGGTGACACCGGGGAGCTGTTTTTT.